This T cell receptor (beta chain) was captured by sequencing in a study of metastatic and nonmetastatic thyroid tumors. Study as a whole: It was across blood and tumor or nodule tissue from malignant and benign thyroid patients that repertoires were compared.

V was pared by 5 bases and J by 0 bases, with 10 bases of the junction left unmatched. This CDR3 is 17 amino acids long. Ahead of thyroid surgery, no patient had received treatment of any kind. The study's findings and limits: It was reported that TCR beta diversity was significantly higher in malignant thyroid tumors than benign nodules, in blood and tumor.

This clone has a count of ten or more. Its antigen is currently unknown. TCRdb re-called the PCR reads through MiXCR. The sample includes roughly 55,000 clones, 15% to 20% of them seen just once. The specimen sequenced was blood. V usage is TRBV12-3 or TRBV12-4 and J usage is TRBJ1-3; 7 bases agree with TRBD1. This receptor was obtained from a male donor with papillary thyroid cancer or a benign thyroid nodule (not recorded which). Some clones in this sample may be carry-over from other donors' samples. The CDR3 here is CASSPNAGTASGNTIYF. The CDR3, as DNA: TGTGCCAGCAGTCCAAATGCCGGGACAGCCTCTGGAAACACCATATATTTT.